A selection of T cell receptor beta chains follows, all from one sample in a study of OX40 agonist ivuxolimab in advanced cancers. Method: immunoSEQ multiplex PCR; TCRdb's copy keeps in-frame clones and lacks some. Among roughly 69,000 clones listed, about 90% were seen once. The material sequenced was CD4+ or CD8+ T cells sorted from blood, taken in a trial of the OX40 agonist ivuxolimab. The receptors shown here come from an adult with an advanced solid tumor such as melanoma, head and neck, liver or kidney cancer. The CDR3 runs from the conserved cysteine through the conserved F or W. The order of the fields is J gene, V gene, clone size, D gene, CDR3 DNA, CDR3 protein. A D gene is named only where the DNA matches it firmly. Expanded clones get a size class; other rows say once, few or many, or leave the size out.

j_gene: TRBJ1-6; v_gene: TRBV15; abundance: NA; d_gene: NA; CDR3nt: TGTGCCACCAGCAGACCCTACATAGATAATTCACCCCTCCACTTT; CDR3aa: CATSRPYIDNSPLHF
j_gene: TRBJ1-1; v_gene: TRBV14; abundance: NA; d_gene: NA; CDR3nt: TGTGCCAGCAGCCTCTCCGGGGGAGGGGCGGAAAACACTGAAGCTTTCTTT; CDR3aa: CASSLSGGGAENTEAFF
j_gene: TRBJ2-2; v_gene: TRBV13; abundance: NA; d_gene: NA; CDR3nt: TGTGCCAGCAGCTTAGTAGCCGGACAGAACACCGGGGAGCTGTTTTTT; CDR3aa: CASSLVAGQNTGELFF
j_gene: TRBJ1-1; v_gene: TRBV6-5; abundance: NA; d_gene: NA; CDR3nt: TGTGCCAGCAGTTACGAGGATGGTAACACTGAAGCTTTCTTT; CDR3aa: CASSYEDGNTEAFF
j_gene: TRBJ1-2; v_gene: TRBV7-9; abundance: NA; d_gene: TRBD1; CDR3nt: TGTGCCAGCAGCTTAGGGGCAGGGGGCGCCTTGAGCGGCTACACCTTC; CDR3aa: CASSLGAGGALSGYTF
j_gene: TRBJ1-4; v_gene: TRBV16; abundance: NA; d_gene: NA; CDR3nt: TGTGCCAGCAGCCAATCTAGAAACAATGAAAAACTGTTTTTT; CDR3aa: CASSQSRNNEKLFF
j_gene: TRBJ2-7; v_gene: TRBV6-5; abundance: NA; d_gene: TRBD2; CDR3nt: TGTGCCAGCAGTTTATCAGCGGGAGCAACTTACGAGCAGTACTTC; CDR3aa: CASSLSAGATYEQYF
j_gene: TRBJ1-1; v_gene: TRBV14; abundance: NA; d_gene: TRBD1; CDR3nt: TGTGCCAGCAGCCCCATGACAGGGGGACCTGAAGCTTTCTTT; CDR3aa: CASSPMTGGPEAFF
j_gene: TRBJ1-1; v_gene: TRBV7-9; abundance: NA; d_gene: TRBD1; CDR3nt: TGTGCCAGCAGCTGGGATCAGGGGGCCGGCACTGAAGCTTTCTTT; CDR3aa: CASSWDQGAGTEAFF
j_gene: TRBJ1-5; v_gene: TRBV7-9; abundance: once; d_gene: NA; CDR3nt: TGTGCCAGCAGCCGATTCGATCAGCCCCAGCATTTT; CDR3aa: CASSRFDQPQHF
j_gene: TRBJ2-5; v_gene: TRBV6-5; abundance: once; d_gene: TRBD1; CDR3nt: TGTGCCAGCAGTTACTGGGACAGGGGGAGCGAGACCCAGTACTTC; CDR3aa: CASSYWDRGSETQYF
j_gene: TRBJ1-1; v_gene: TRBV7-8; abundance: NA; d_gene: TRBD1; CDR3nt: TGTGCCAGCAGCCCTTATACGGGACAGCCTAACACTGAAGCTTTCTTT; CDR3aa: CASSPYTGQPNTEAFF
j_gene: TRBJ1-2; v_gene: TRBV13; abundance: NA; d_gene: NA; CDR3nt: TGTGCCAGCAGCCACAGGGAAGCCTATGGCTACACCTTC; CDR3aa: CASSHREAYGYTF
j_gene: TRBJ1-1; v_gene: TRBV21-1; abundance: NA; d_gene: NA; CDR3nt: TGTGCCAGCAGCAACAGAAGAGGGACGGAGACTGAAGCTTTCTTT; CDR3aa: CASSNRRGTETEAFF
j_gene: TRBJ2-2; v_gene: TRBV27; abundance: NA; d_gene: NA; CDR3nt: TGTGCCAGCAGTTTCCTCGACAGTAACCTGGGGAACACCGGGGAGCTGTTTTTT; CDR3aa: CASSFLDSNLGNTGELFF
j_gene: TRBJ1-2; v_gene: TRBV4-1; abundance: NA; d_gene: NA; CDR3nt: TGCGCCAGCAGCCAAGTGGGAGTTCATGGCTACACCTTC; CDR3aa: CASSQVGVHGYTF
j_gene: TRBJ2-3; v_gene: TRBV11-2; abundance: NA; d_gene: NA; CDR3nt: TGTGCCAGCAGGGACAGCTACACAGATACGCAGTATTTT; CDR3aa: CASRDSYTDTQYF
j_gene: TRBJ1-1; v_gene: TRBV4-1; abundance: NA; d_gene: NA; CDR3nt: TGCGCCAGCAGCCAAGCCCCCTGGGGCTCGAACACTGAAGCTTTCTTT; CDR3aa: CASSQAPWGSNTEAFF
j_gene: TRBJ2-7; v_gene: TRBV4-1; abundance: NA; d_gene: NA; CDR3nt: TGCGCCAGCTCGGCCCTAGCCACCTACGAGCAGTACTTC; CDR3aa: CASSALATYEQYF
j_gene: TRBJ1-1; v_gene: TRBV13; abundance: NA; d_gene: NA; CDR3nt: TGTGCCAGCAGCTTATGGTCGGGGCGGGAGAACACTGAAGCTTTCTTT; CDR3aa: CASSLWSGRENTEAFF
j_gene: TRBJ2-5; v_gene: TRBV2; abundance: NA; d_gene: NA; CDR3nt: TGTGCCAGCAGTCAAGTTCACAGCCAAGAGACCCAGTACTTC; CDR3aa: CASSQVHSQETQYF
j_gene: TRBJ2-4; v_gene: TRBV28; abundance: NA; d_gene: NA; CDR3nt: TGTGCCAGCAGTGATGACTATCAACAACACATTAATATAGCCGCCCCCAAAAACATTCAGTACTTC; CDR3aa: CASSDDYQQHINIAAPKNIQYF
j_gene: TRBJ1-5; v_gene: TRBV2; abundance: NA; d_gene: NA; CDR3nt: TGTGCCAGCAGTGAATGGACTGCCTATAGCAATCAGCCCCAGCATTTT; CDR3aa: CASSEWTAYSNQPQHF
j_gene: TRBJ2-3; v_gene: TRBV4-1; abundance: NA; d_gene: NA; CDR3nt: TGCGCCAGCAGCCAAGAAGAGGTAGGGGCAGGCACAGATACGCAGTATTTT; CDR3aa: CASSQEEVGAGTDTQYF
j_gene: TRBJ1-4; v_gene: TRBV9; abundance: medium-sized; d_gene: TRBD1; CDR3nt: TGTGCCAGCAGCGAGGGGACAGGGGCGGGAAAACTGTTTTTT; CDR3aa: CASSEGTGAGKLFF
j_gene: TRBJ1-1; v_gene: TRBV9; abundance: NA; d_gene: TRBD1; CDR3nt: TGTGCCAGCAGCGTAGGTTCAGGGGGCAACAAAGGCACTGAAGCTTTCTTT; CDR3aa: CASSVGSGGNKGTEAFF
j_gene: TRBJ2-7; v_gene: TRBV19; abundance: NA; d_gene: TRBD2; CDR3nt: TGTGCCAGTAGTATAAGGGAGCGGGAGCGGTACGAGCAGTACTTC; CDR3aa: CASSIRERERYEQYF
j_gene: TRBJ2-3; v_gene: TRBV2; abundance: NA; d_gene: NA; CDR3nt: TGTGCCAGCAGTGAAGGCGGGGCAGCCACAGATACGCAGTATTTT; CDR3aa: CASSEGGAATDTQYF
j_gene: TRBJ2-3; v_gene: TRBV6-1; abundance: NA; d_gene: NA; CDR3nt: TGTGCCAGCAGTGTTTCGGCAGCAGCAGATACGCAGTATTTT; CDR3aa: CASSVSAAADTQYF
j_gene: TRBJ2-3; v_gene: TRBV6-1; abundance: NA; d_gene: TRBD1; CDR3nt: TGTGCCAGCTGGTCTGGACAGGGAACAGATACGCAGTATTTT; CDR3aa: CASWSGQGTDTQYF
j_gene: TRBJ1-2; v_gene: TRBV5-1; abundance: NA; d_gene: TRBD1; CDR3nt: TGCGCCAGCAGCGCACCCGGGACAGGGAACTATGGCTACACCTTC; CDR3aa: CASSAPGTGNYGYTF
j_gene: TRBJ2-3; v_gene: TRBV7-9; abundance: NA; d_gene: TRBD2; CDR3nt: TGTGCCAGCAGCTTCGGGGGGGACACAGATACGCAGTATTTT; CDR3aa: CASSFGGDTDTQYF
j_gene: TRBJ2-3; v_gene: TRBV19; abundance: NA; d_gene: NA; CDR3nt: TGTGCCAGTAGTATTGCCCCGGGACACGGCACAGATACGCAGTATTTT; CDR3aa: CASSIAPGHGTDTQYF
j_gene: TRBJ1-1; v_gene: TRBV10-3; abundance: NA; d_gene: NA; CDR3nt: TGTGCCATCAGGGCCGAAGGGGACACTGAAGCTTTCTTT; CDR3aa: CAIRAEGDTEAFF
j_gene: TRBJ2-3; v_gene: TRBV28; abundance: NA; d_gene: NA; CDR3nt: TGTGCCAGCAGTGGGGGGGGCGGCGATACGCAGTATTTT; CDR3aa: CASSGGGGDTQYF
j_gene: TRBJ1-1; v_gene: TRBV6-5; abundance: NA; d_gene: NA; CDR3nt: TGTGCCGCGGTACAGTTGGTGGGTGCCAACACTGAAGCTTTCTTT; CDR3aa: CAAVQLVGANTEAFF
j_gene: TRBJ2-7; v_gene: TRBV27; abundance: NA; d_gene: NA; CDR3nt: TGTGCCAGCAGTTTACTGAGGAGCTCCTACGAGCAGTACTTC; CDR3aa: CASSLLRSSYEQYF